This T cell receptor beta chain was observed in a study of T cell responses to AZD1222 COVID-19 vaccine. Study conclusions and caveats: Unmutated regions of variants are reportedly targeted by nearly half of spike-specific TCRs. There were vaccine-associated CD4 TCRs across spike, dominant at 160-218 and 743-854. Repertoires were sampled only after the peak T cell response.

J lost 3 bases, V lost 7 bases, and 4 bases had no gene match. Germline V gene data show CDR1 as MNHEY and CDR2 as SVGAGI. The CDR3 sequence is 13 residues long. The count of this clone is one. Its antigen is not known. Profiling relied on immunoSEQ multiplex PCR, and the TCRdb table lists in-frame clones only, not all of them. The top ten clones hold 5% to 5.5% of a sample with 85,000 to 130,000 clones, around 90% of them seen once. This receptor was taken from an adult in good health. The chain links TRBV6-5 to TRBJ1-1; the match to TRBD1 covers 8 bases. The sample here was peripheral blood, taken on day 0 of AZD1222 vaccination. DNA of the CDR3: TGTGCCAGCACTCAACAGGGGGACACTGAAGCTTTCTTT. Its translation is CASTQQGDTEAFF.